Shown below are 10 T cell receptor beta chains from a single sample sequenced in a study of CD8 T cells in ankylosing spondylitis. TCRdb ran MiXCR on the 5' RACE reads and lists one entry per CDR3 protein. The sample records some 400,000 distinct CDR3 sequences, around 20% being singletons. Overall study results and limits: Seven or eight highly homologous variants made up a TCR beta motif, and this motif appeared characteristic of ankylosing spondylitis blood.

Their recognized antigens are unknown. Sequenced input: blood, either unsorted or a sorted T cell fraction (not recorded which). These receptors came from a male donor with ankylosing spondylitis.

This clonotype was found a few times. V usage is TRBV4-3 and J usage is TRBJ2-1, with a tentative D call TRBD2 (5 bases). Trimming pared 1 base from V and 8 bases from J, leaving 12 bases between. The CDR3 is 14 residues long. Germline-derived CDR1 and CDR2 are LGHNA and YSLEER. The CDR3 loop reads CASSQVGRGYEQFF. CDR3 DNA sequence: TGCGCCAGCAGCCAAGTCGGTAGAGGGTATGAGCAGTTCTTC.

The genes are TRBV5-5 and TRBJ2-3, with TRBD2 matching over 7 bases. The J segment lost 6 bases and the V segment lost 4 bases, leaving 11 bases of the junction unmatched. Per germline, CDR1 SGHKS and CDR2 YYEKEE (reference sequence). The CDR3 length is 15 residues. The CDR3 loop is CASSPAGSLHDTQYF. The DNA for the CDR3 is TGTGCCAGCAGCCCAGCGGGAAGTCTCCACGATACGCAGTATTTT.

The chain carries TRBV7-2 and TRBJ2-3, with D possibly being TRBD1 (6 bases). V lost 5 bases and J lost 1, with 16 bases in between. Germline CDR1 and CDR2: SGHTA and FQGNSA. The CDR3 runs to 16 residues. The CDR3 DNA reads as TGTGCCAGCAGCCCAGGGGTGGGAGTTGGCACAGATACGCAGTATTTT. Translation gives CASSPGVGVGTDTQYF.

V usage is TRBV5-1 and J usage is TRBJ2-5; D possibly matches TRBD1 or TRBD2 (6 bases each). V was pared by 0 bases and J by 4 bases, with 16 bases between. This CDR3 is built from 16 residues. The germline CDR1 and CDR2 sequences are SGHRS and YFSETQ. CDR3 sequence reads: CASSLGGAVFRETQYF. In nucleotides, the CDR3 is TGCGCCAGCAGCTTGGGGGGGGCAGTGTTTCGAGAGACCCAGTACTTC.

The sample holds many counts of this clonotype. The V call is TRBV5-1, the J call TRBJ2-3; 8 nucleotides line up with TRBD2. The length of the CDR3 is 15 residues. Germline V lookup: CDR1 SGHRS, CDR2 YFSETQ. J was trimmed by 5 bases and V by 8 bases; bases with no gene match: 13. In nucleotides, the CDR3 is TGCGCCAGTTTCAGCGGGAGAGAATTGGTAGATACGCAGTATTTT. Translated: CASFSGRELVDTQYF.

This clonotype has a handful of counts. The genes are TRBV20-1 and TRBJ2-2; D is uncertain. The CDR3 has 14 amino acids. The germline gives CDR1 DFQATT, CDR2 SNEGSKA (reference sequence). V shed 0 bases and J shed 6 bases, with 11 bases lying between them. The CDR3 sequence is CSARDRLVAGELFF. The CDR3 DNA follows: TGCAGTGCTAGAGATAGGCTAGTTGCCGGGGAGCTGTTTTTT.

This chain uses TRBV28 with TRBJ1-2; TRBD1 aligns across 8 bases. This CDR3 region has 14 residues. V was clipped by 2 bases and J by 8 bases; unmatched bases: 7. Per germline, CDR1 MDHEN and CDR2 SYDVKM. CDR3 bases: TGTGCCAGCAGTTTAAGCAGGGGGCCCAGGGGCTACACCTTC. Translated, it gives CASSLSRGPRGYTF.

This clonotype has more than one count but fewer than ten. The chain carries TRBV3-1 and TRBJ2-2; TRBD2 agrees at 7 bases. Germline V CDR1 and CDR2: LGHDT, YNNKEL (reference sequence). V shed 0 bases and J 4 bases; nucleotides not matched to a gene: 2. This CDR3 region has 15 residues. CDR3: CASSQELAATGELFF. The CDR3 DNA is TGTGCCAGCAGCCAAGAGCTAGCGGCCACCGGGGAGCTGTTTTTT.

The chain is built from TRBV10-3 and TRBJ2-5; 7 bases match TRBD1. Germline assignment: CDR1 ENHRY and CDR2 SYGVKD. The ends lost 6 bases at V and 1 base at J; junction bases unmatched: 2. The CDR3 has 13 amino acids. CDR3 residues: CAIRGTAQETQYF. The CDR3 DNA is TGTGCCATCAGGGGGACAGCCCAAGAGACCCAGTACTTC.

The chain links TRBV7-8 to TRBJ2-3; the match to TRBD2 covers 11 bases. The germline CDR1 and CDR2 sequences are SGHVS and FQNEAQ. The V gene end was trimmed by 5 bases and the J gene end by 2 bases; junction bases not matched to a gene: 6. The CDR3 has 16 amino acids. CDR3 loop: CASSPRLAGITDTQYF. DNA for the CDR3: TGTGCCAGCAGCCCCAGACTAGCGGGGATCACAGATACGCAGTATTTT.